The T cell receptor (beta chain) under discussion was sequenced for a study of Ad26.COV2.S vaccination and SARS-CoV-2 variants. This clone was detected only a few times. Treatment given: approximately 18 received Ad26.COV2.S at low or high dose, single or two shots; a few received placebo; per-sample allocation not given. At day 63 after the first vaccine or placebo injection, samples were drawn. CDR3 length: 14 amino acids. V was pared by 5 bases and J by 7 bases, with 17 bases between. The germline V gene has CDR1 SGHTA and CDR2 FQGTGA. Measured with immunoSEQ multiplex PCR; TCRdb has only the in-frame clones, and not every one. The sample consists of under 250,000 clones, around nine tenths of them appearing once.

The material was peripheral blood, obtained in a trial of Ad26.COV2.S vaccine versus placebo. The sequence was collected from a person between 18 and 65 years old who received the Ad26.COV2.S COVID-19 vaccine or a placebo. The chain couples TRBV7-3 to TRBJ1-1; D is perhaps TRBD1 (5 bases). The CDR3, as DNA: TGTGCCAGCAGCCCAACGTCGGGGCAGGGTGAAGCTTTCTTT. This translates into CASSPTSGQGEAFF.